The rows below give T cell receptor beta chains drawn from one sample of a study of blood T cell repertoires in COVID-19. Sequencing was performed with immunoSEQ multiplex PCR; in TCRdb, only in-frame clones are kept and a portion is missing. The sample includes 200,000 to 250,000 clones, roughly nine tenths seen only once; the top ten take roughly 2.4%. Sequencing was done on a sample of peripheral blood. All receptors derive from a woman aged 45-59 years with acute or convalescent COVID-19. The CDR3 runs from the conserved cysteine through the conserved F or W. A D gene is named only where the DNA matches it firmly. Only some rows state a clone size, as once, few, many or a class for expanded clones.

-	TRBJ2-3	-	TRBV7-2	TGTGCCAGCAGTTCTCAAGCCACAGATACGCAGTATTTT	CASSSQATDTQYF
-	TRBJ2-2	-	TRBV2	TGTGCCAGCAGTGTCAGGACTCCCGTCGGGGAGCTGTTTTTT	CASSVRTPVGELFF
-	TRBJ2-7	-	TRBV5-8	TGTGCCAGCAGCTTGGCCGCGGACAGACTCTACGAGCAGTACTTC	CASSLAADRLYEQYF
TRBD1	TRBJ1-1	once	TRBV10-2	TGCGCCAGCAAAACCGGACAGGGGACTGAAGCTTTCTTT	CASKTGQGTEAFF
-	TRBJ1-1	-	TRBV3-1/TRBV3-2	TGTGCCAGCAGCCCTCCCGACAAGAACACTGAAGCTTTCTTT	CASSPPDKNTEAFF
-	TRBJ2-5	-	TRBV12-1	TGTGCCAGCAGCCACACTAGCCCCCACTTC	CASSHTSPHF
-	TRBJ1-3	-	TRBV18	TGTGCCAGCTCACCAAAAGCGCCCGGACTCTCTGGAAACACCATATATTTT	CASSPKAPGLSGNTIYF
-	TRBJ2-6	-	TRBV29-1	TGCAGCGTTGAAGCATCTGGGGCCAACGTCCTGACTTTC	CSVEASGANVLTF
TRBD2	TRBJ2-5	-	TRBV12-5	TGTGCTAGTGGTTTGGGACTAGCGGGGATCCAAGAGACCCAGTACTTC	CASGLGLAGIQETQYF
-	TRBJ1-3	-	TRBV30	TGTGCCTGGAGTGACAGAAACACCATATATTTT	CAWSDRNTIYF
TRBD1	TRBJ2-7	-	TRBV5-1	TGCGCCAGCAGCTTGTCCGGGACAGATCTCGGCGAGCAGTACTTC	CASSLSGTDLGEQYF
-	TRBJ2-3	-	TRBV12-5	TGTGCTAGTGGCTACCCCGGGGTCGAGGGTTCTTATACGCAGTATTTT	CASGYPGVEGSYTQYF
TRBD1	TRBJ2-7	-	TRBV10-2	TGCGCCAGCAGTGAGTTATACGGGACAGGGAACCACGAGCAGTACTTC	CASSELYGTGNHEQYF
TRBD2	TRBJ2-5	-	TRBV9	TGTGCCAGCAGCTCAGCAGGTGCGGGAGCCAGGGTGGAGACCCAGTACTTC	CASSSAGAGARVETQYF
TRBD2	TRBJ2-1	-	TRBV7-3	TGTGCCAGCAGCTTACTGGCGGGGGGGCCGACTACTGAGCAGTTCTTC	CASSLLAGGPTTEQFF
-	TRBJ2-2	-	TRBV18	TGTGCCAGCTTCGGCGCGGCGAACACCGGGGAGCTGTTTTTT	CASFGAANTGELFF
TRBD1	TRBJ1-2	-	TRBV5-6	TGTGCCAGCAGCACTCGTTCCGGGACAGGGGGCGGCTACACCTTC	CASSTRSGTGGGYTF